Below, 26 T cell receptor beta chains from the same sample are listed, as sequenced in a study of cytomegalovirus exposure and HLA in healthy donors. PCR used 60 Vbeta primers and 13 Jbeta primers. This table comes from immunoSEQ multiplex PCR, and its TCRdb copy is limited to in-frame clones, with some not included. Recorded here are around 130,000 clones; the top ten clones represent roughly 2%. Material: PBMCs. The receptors were sampled from an older woman in good health and CMV-seronegative.

This chain connects TRBV19 to TRBJ1-1; no clear D. Germline CDR1 is LNHDA and CDR2 is SQIVND (reference sequence). The CDR3 loop spans 14 amino acids. Trimming removed 2 bases from V and 0 bases from J, with 7 bases in between. CDR3 sequence (DNA): TGTGCCAGTAGTATAAATCCCATGAACACTGAAGCTTTCTTT. It yields the protein CASSINPMNTEAFF.

The V call is TRBV4-1, the J call TRBJ1-1; the D gene is possibly TRBD1 (6 bases). V gave up 6 bases and J gave up 4 bases, with 15 bases separating them. Germline values: CDR1 MGHRA, CDR2 YSYEKL. There are 14 residues in the CDR3. For the CDR3, the DNA is TGCGCCAGCAGGCAGCCCGGACAGTTCACTGAAGCTTTCTTT. Protein: CASRQPGQFTEAFF.

This chain joins TRBV7-9 and TRBJ2-7; 10 bases fit TRBD2. The CDR3 sequence is 13 residues long. The J segment lost 7 bases and the V segment lost 2 bases, leaving 2 bases of the junction unmatched. Germline V gives CDR1 SEHNR, CDR2 FQNEAQ (reference sequence). CDR3: CASSLTSGVEQYF. The CDR3 nucleotides are TGTGCCAGCAGCTTAACTAGCGGGGTTGAGCAGTACTTC.

The chain recombines TRBV4-1 with TRBJ2-1; D unresolved. Germline V CDR1 and CDR2: MGHRA, YSYEKL. The CDR3 sequence is 16 residues long. Between the trimmed V and J ends, which lost 1 base and 3 bases, there was a span of 13 bases. CDR3 amino acids: CASSQVDLGFYNEQFF. CDR3 bases: TGCGCCAGCAGCCAAGTAGATTTGGGCTTCTACAATGAGCAGTTCTTC.

This sequence joins TRBV7-2 and TRBJ1-2; D unresolved. The CDR3 totals 14 residues. The germline gives CDR1 SGHTA, CDR2 FQGNSA. Trimming removed 2 bases at V and 0 bases at J, with 7 bases between. The CDR3 DNA follows: TGTGCCAGCAGCTTACTGCCAGCTAACTATGGCTACACCTTC. Translation gives CASSLLPANYGYTF.

The chain carries TRBV19 and TRBJ1-1, with 7 positions matching TRBD1. The CDR3 length is 15 residues. Germline CDR1 and CDR2: LNHDA and SQIVND (reference sequence). V was pared by 5 bases and J by 4 bases, with 10 bases of the junction left unmatched. The CDR3 sequence: CASSARQGVVTEAFF. Written as DNA, the CDR3 is TGTGCCAGTAGTGCCAGACAGGGAGTGGTCACTGAAGCTTTCTTT.

Points on this clone: Germline and junction disagree at one end, which may indicate a read error. This same CDR3 is encoded by further DNA sequences in the sample. V gene TRBV7-9 combines with J gene TRBJ1-1; D may be TRBD1 (6 bases). CDR1 is SEHNR and CDR2 is FQNEAQ in the germline V gene (reference sequence). This CDR3 region has 14 residues. CDR3 residues: CASSLALAGVEAFF. In DNA form, the CDR3 reads TGTGCCAGCAGCTTAGCTTTGGCAGGGGTAGAAGCCTTCTTT.

V gene TRBV6-1 combines with J gene TRBJ2-5; a weak D match, TRBD2 (5 bases). The germline V and J ends were trimmed by 5 bases and 1 base, with 14 bases remaining between them. Germline CDR1 and CDR2: MNHNS and SASEGT. This CDR3 is built from 15 residues. The CDR3 reads CASSFLDWVQETQYF. For the CDR3, the DNA is TGTGCCAGCAGTTTTCTGGACTGGGTCCAAGAGACCCAGTACTTC.

CDR3 DNA: TGTGCCAGCAGCTTCTTATTTTGGACAGGGGCGGGCAATCAGCCCCAGCATTTT. Translating it yields CASSFLFWTGAGNQPQHF. The rearrangement joins TRBV5-5 to TRBJ1-5; 9 bases are a match to TRBD1. This CDR3 is built from 18 residues. Germline V lookup: CDR1 SGHKS, CDR2 YYEKEE (reference sequence). Losses at the gene ends were 2 bases for V and 2 bases for J; bases not matched to a gene: 11.

The J gene is TRBJ2-2, the V gene TRBV10-3; 9 bases map to TRBD2. Germline CDR1 and CDR2: ENHRY and SYGVKD. Trimming took 7 bases from V and 0 from J; bases not matched to a gene: 6. The CDR3 is 16 residues long. Here the CDR3 reads CAITRSSGTNTGELFF. CDR3 bases: TGTGCCATCACCCGTTCTAGCGGGACGAACACCGGGGAGCTGTTTTTT.

The chain carries TRBV5-5 and TRBJ1-5; D call uncertain. This CDR3 has 15 amino acids. Trimming removed 1 base from V and 5 bases from J, with 13 bases in between. Germline V gives CDR1 SGHKS, CDR2 YYEKEE (reference sequence). CDR3 sequence: CASSLMEGIYQPQHF. Written as DNA, the CDR3 is TGTGCCAGCAGCTTGATGGAGGGAATCTATCAGCCCCAGCATTTT.

The V and J genes are TRBV5-1 and TRBJ1-1; 7 bases map to TRBD1. This CDR3 is built from 16 residues. With V trimmed by 6 bases and J by 3 bases, 14 bases remained unmatched. Germline CDR1 and CDR2: SGHRS and YFSETQ. The CDR3 reads CASTPRRGPGDTEAFF. In DNA form, the CDR3 reads TGCGCCAGCACCCCGAGAAGGGGGCCTGGGGACACTGAAGCTTTCTTT.

The V call is TRBV5-1, the J call TRBJ1-1; maybe TRBD1 (6 bases). Looked up from germline, CDR1 is SGHRS and CDR2 is YFSETQ. The ends were cut back, 0 bases at V and 1 base at J, with 7 bases in the middle. The CDR3 has 14 residues. This chain's CDR3 is CASSLGTANTEAFF. The CDR3, as DNA: TGCGCCAGCAGCTTGGGGACAGCGAACACTGAAGCTTTCTTT.

V usage is TRBV5-5 and J usage is TRBJ2-7, with D tentatively TRBD2 (5 bases). The V gene lost 3 bases and the J gene lost 3 bases, with 10 bases spanning the gap. This CDR3 region has 13 residues. CDR1 and CDR2 from the germline V gene are SGHKS and YYEKEE (reference sequence). The CDR3 region is CASSSRLFYEQYF. The CDR3 coding sequence is TGTGCCAGCAGCTCCCGACTATTCTACGAGCAGTACTTC.

The CDR3, as DNA: TGCGCCAGCAGCCAAGTCGGTAAAGTAAATCAGCCCCAGCATTTT. Translated, it gives CASSQVGKVNQPQHF. The chain joins TRBV4-1 to TRBJ1-5; D not resolved. Germline CDR1 and CDR2: MGHRA and YSYEKL. The CDR3 covers 15 residues. V was pared by 1 base and J by 4 bases, with 11 bases between.

The CDR3 loop reads CASSYSRGGTDTQYF. The DNA for the CDR3 is TGTGCCAGCAGCTACTCGCGGGGGGGTACAGATACGCAGTATTTT. The chain joins TRBV11-2 to TRBJ2-3; 9 bases match TRBD2. Trimming cost V 4 bases and J 3 bases; bases outside gene matches: 5. CDR1 SGHAT and CDR2 FQNNGV come from the germline V gene. The CDR3 contains 15 residues.

CDR3 sequence reads: CASSISGTGDYGYTF. CDR3 nucleotides: TGTGCCAGTAGTATTTCTGGGACAGGGGACTATGGCTACACCTTC. The V call is TRBV19, the J call TRBJ1-2; 10 nucleotides agree with TRBD1. In germline, CDR1 is LNHDA, CDR2 SQIVND (reference sequence). CDR3 length equals 15 residues. J was trimmed by 3 bases and V by 3 bases; bases with no gene match: 4.

The V call is TRBV13, the J call TRBJ2-7, with D tentatively TRBD1 (6 bases). This CDR3 spans 14 amino acids. The V gene lost 5 bases and the J gene lost 5 bases, with 16 bases spanning the gap. CDR1 and CDR2 (germline): PRHDT, FYEKMQ (reference sequence). The CDR3 sequence is CASSAQTGSDEQYF. Written as DNA, the CDR3 is TGTGCCAGCAGCGCCCAAACAGGGTCGGACGAGCAGTACTTC.

The chain uses TRBV11-3 and TRBJ2-7; D is possibly TRBD1 (5 bases). The CDR3 has 13 amino acids. Germline values: CDR1 SGHNT, CDR2 YENEEA. The germline V and J ends were trimmed by 0 bases and 6 bases, with 9 bases remaining between them. The CDR3 nucleotides read TGTGCCAGCAGCTTAGAAGACAGCCGCGAGCAGTACTTC. Translation gives CASSLEDSREQYF.

This rearrangement joins TRBV7-3 to TRBJ2-7; TRBD2 is a possible D gene (6 bases). V was clipped by 5 bases and J by 0 bases, with 14 bases between them. Germline CDR1 reads SGHTA; CDR2 reads FQGTGA. The CDR3 consists of 15 residues. The CDR3 region is CASSTSSVLSYEQYF. The DNA for the CDR3 is TGTGCCAGCAGCACTTCTAGCGTACTCTCCTACGAGCAGTACTTC.

V is TRBV21-1 and J is TRBJ1-2. TRBV21-1 corresponds to a pseudogene. The CDR3 has 12 amino acids. The CDR3 region has the DNA TGTGCCAGCAGCCCCTCCGACTATGGCTACACCTTC. Protein: CASSPSDYGYTF.

The chain carries TRBV6-4 and TRBJ1-2, with a possible D match to TRBD1 (5 bases). With 8 bases removed from V and 7 bases from J, the gap between germline ends came to 20 bases. CDR1 is MRHNA and CDR2 is SNTAGT in the germline V gene. There are 14 residues in the CDR3. The CDR3 bases are TGTGCCAGCGTCTCCCACCCAGGGAACGGTGGCTACACCTTC. Protein: CASVSHPGNGGYTF.

The J gene is TRBJ1-2, the V gene TRBV6-6; D not resolved. Germline V gene lookup returns CDR1 MNHNY and CDR2 SVGAGI (reference sequence). V lost 4 bases and J 8 bases, leaving 20 bases between the germline ends. There are 15 residues in the CDR3. CDR3 in DNA: TGTGCCAGCAGTTCTCAGGCTGAGGGAAAAGACGGCTACACCTTC. It yields the protein CASSSQAEGKDGYTF.

This rearrangement joins TRBV30 to TRBJ2-1; a weak D match, TRBD2 (5 bases). The CDR3 length is 15 residues. Germline V gene data show CDR1 as GTSNPN and CDR2 as SVGIG (reference sequence). Trimming removed 0 bases from V and 5 bases from J, with 14 bases in between. CDR3 coding DNA: TGTGCCTGGAGTGTAGGTCCTAGCCTAAACAATGAGCAGTTCTTC. Protein sequence: CAWSVGPSLNNEQFF.

The chain is built from TRBV7-3 and TRBJ2-2, with D possibly TRBD1 on 5 matching bases. V was trimmed by 2 bases and J by 6 bases, leaving 16 bases between them. Per the germline V gene, CDR1 is SGHTA and CDR2 is FQGTGA. This CDR3 has 16 residues. The CDR3 DNA follows: TGTGCCAGCAGCTTAGGGTCGCCAGGGATGCCCGGGGAGCTGTTTTTT. As protein: CASSLGSPGMPGELFF.

The chain combines TRBV6-1 with TRBJ1-2; no firm D call. The CDR3 covers 15 residues. The germline V and J ends were trimmed by 11 bases and 0 bases, with 19 bases remaining between them. Germline V gives CDR1 MNHNS, CDR2 SASEGT. The CDR3 spells CASTQTEEANYGYTF. In DNA, the CDR3 is TGTGCCTCGACTCAAACCGAGGAAGCTAACTATGGCTACACCTTC.